This T cell receptor beta chain was identified during a study of a mutant IDH1 vaccine in newly diagnosed glioma (dated by TCRdb to about 2021). Turning to the overall study: Patients were given eight vaccinations, in weeks 1, 3, 5, 7, 11, 15, 19 and 23, which matched visits V03 through V10. Vaccination started 4-6 weeks after radiotherapy alone, or was given together with temozolomide cycles in the groups whose treatment included chemotherapy. Of the approximately 35 treated patients, about 62% were male and about 40% were female, and the mean age was approximately 41 years. Prior to enrollment, patients had been given standard therapy consisting of radiotherapy alone, temozolomide alone, or radiochemotherapy with temozolomide, with the combination given to most patients. Peripheral blood was collected at six visits: V03 (baseline), V05, V07, V10, V12 and V13. Longitudinal TCRB deep sequencing was done for some 26 treated patients, wherever samples were available for exploratory analyses.

From the germline V gene (reference sequence), CDR1 is MNHNY and CDR2 is SVGAGI. Trimmed from V: 5 bases; trimmed from J: 6 bases; junction bases lacking a gene match: 4. The CDR3 runs 14 amino acids, cysteine and phenylalanine included. Kept here is only the CDR3 DNA, which spans 42 bases and is read in frame from base 1. A note on this clone: Its antigen is unknown. No clone much larger than this one lies a single base away; base qualities are absent.

The time point label, as the study defines it: week 11, during vaccination. Every vaccine dose consisted of 300 ug of a 20-mer mutant IDH1 peptide in Montanide, administered subcutaneously together with topical imiquimod. Donors had newly diagnosed WHO grade 3 or 4 IDH1-mutant astrocytomas with loss of nuclear ATRX. The samples were drawn from NOA16, a multicentre, single-arm, open-label phase I trial in Germany that tested a mutant IDH1 peptide vaccine in humans for the first time. Genomic DNA for TCRB sequencing was extracted from EDTA blood using the DNeasy Blood and Tissue Kit. The paper as a whole reports these results and caveats: According to the authors, sample limitations meant that analyses of patient blood samples could not be reproduced. Pseudoprogression seemed to be unrelated to changes in the top peripheral T cell clonotypes found by TCRB sequencing. Immune responses induced by the vaccine were seen in around 93% of patients across multiple MHC alleles. Selection of PBMC samples for TCRB deep sequencing was based on availability.

The library was built by means of the immunoSEQ multiplex PCR assay. Rearranged TCR beta chain sequences were amplified using the hsTCRB Kit according to the manufacturer's protocol. An Illumina MiSeq was used to sequence the TCRB libraries. Per the source publication's procedure: Demultiplexing, trimming and gene mapping were performed with the kit vendor's proprietary platform. TCRdb provides this immuneACCESS table in a form limited to in-frame rearrangements. Some clones are lacking; in checked studies, under half of them reflect an unresolved V gene, and why the rest are absent is not known. D and trimming were read from the DNA, whereas the V and J calls and clone size are those reported in that table. The sample data list 110,000 or so clones, and almost 90% of these were observed just once. The ten biggest clones cover roughly 0.62% of the sample.

The chain links TRBV6-6 with TRBJ2-1, and 10 bases in between align with TRBD2. Sequencing was performed on PBMCs, taken from a glioma patient whose treatment included an IDH1 peptide vaccine. The TCR sequence derives from a woman aged 50 to 60 with glioma. The DNA sequence is given as TGTGCCAGCAGTGCTAGCGGGAGTATCAATGAGCAGTTCTTC. Its amino acids are CASSASGSINEQFF.